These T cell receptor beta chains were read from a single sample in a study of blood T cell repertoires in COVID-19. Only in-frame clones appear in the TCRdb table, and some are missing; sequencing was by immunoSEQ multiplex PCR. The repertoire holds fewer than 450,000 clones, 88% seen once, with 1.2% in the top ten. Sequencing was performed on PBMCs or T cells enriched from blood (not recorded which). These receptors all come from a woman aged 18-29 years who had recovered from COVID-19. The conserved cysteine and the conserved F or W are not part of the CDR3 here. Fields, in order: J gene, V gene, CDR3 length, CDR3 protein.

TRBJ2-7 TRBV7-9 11 ASSAPGQGQQY
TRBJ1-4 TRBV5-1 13 ASSPSHLLEEKLF
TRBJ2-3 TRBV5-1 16 ASSFGLAGSTSTDTQY
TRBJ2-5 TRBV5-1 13 ASSLGAGVQETQY
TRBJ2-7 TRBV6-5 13 ASSYSGGGIYEQY
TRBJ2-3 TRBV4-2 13 ASSQELDPLDTQY
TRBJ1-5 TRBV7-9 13 ASSSGAGSNQPQH
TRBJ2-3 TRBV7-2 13 ASSLASARDGTQY
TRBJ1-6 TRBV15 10 ATSRENSPLH
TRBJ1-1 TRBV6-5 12 ASSYSIGDTEAF
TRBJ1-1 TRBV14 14 ASSPLKKGGNTEAF
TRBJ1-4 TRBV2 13 ASMIERGGGEKLF
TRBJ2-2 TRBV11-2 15 ASSRPLAGGRVGELF
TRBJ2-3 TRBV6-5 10 ASSLETDTQY
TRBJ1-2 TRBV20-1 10 SASNGVVGYT
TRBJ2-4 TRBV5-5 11 ASSPRGKNIQY
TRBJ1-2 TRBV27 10 ASSFGGHGYT
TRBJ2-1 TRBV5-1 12 ASSPATGGNEQF
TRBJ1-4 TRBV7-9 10 ASSPEGGELF
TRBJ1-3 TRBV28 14 ASSSNTGVSGNTIY
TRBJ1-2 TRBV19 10 ASSMGPDGYT
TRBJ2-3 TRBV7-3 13 ASSSTGGASDTQY
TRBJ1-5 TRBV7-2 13 ASSSQGAMRDRQH
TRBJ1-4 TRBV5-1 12 ASSWGASSEKLF
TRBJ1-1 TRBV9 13 ASNLGRDMNTEAF
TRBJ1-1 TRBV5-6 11 ASSHGRNTEAF
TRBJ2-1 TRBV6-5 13 ASRPSGARYNEQF
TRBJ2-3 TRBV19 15 ASERGGRGGGTDTQY
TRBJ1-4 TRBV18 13 ASSPLETTNEKLF
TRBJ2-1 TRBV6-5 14 ASSYSGGISYNEQF
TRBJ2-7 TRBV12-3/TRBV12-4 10 ASSLKGDEQY
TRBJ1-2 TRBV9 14 ASSGPTGGPNYGYT
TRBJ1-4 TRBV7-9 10 ASSRDSRKLF
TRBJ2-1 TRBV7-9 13 ASSLGLAGVDEQF
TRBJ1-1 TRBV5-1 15 ASSWPSSEGMNTEAF
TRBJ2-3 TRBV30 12 AWTGGPNTDTQY
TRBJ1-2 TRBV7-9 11 ASSYMTGVGYT
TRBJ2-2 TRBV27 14 ASSLSTSTGAGELF
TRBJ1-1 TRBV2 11 AIRQAGTGEAF
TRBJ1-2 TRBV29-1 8 SVDGQGYT
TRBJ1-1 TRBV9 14 ASSGAGEMRNTEAF
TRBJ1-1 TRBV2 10 ASVRGYTEAF
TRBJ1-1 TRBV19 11 ASSPTAVTEAF
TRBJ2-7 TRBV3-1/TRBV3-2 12 ASIPEVRCYEQY
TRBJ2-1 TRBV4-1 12 ASSQDEASSREF
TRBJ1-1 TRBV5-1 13 ASSLGNRVWAEAF
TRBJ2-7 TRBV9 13 ASSAAQGRTYEQY
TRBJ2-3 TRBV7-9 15 ASSGRDSGHSTDTQY
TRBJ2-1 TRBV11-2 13 ASSFRATGGNEQF
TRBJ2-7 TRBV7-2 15 ASSLLAGAPSSYEQY
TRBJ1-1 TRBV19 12 ASISTGGLTEAF
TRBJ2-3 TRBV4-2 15 ASSQEGNRRGTDTQY
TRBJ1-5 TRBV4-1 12 ASSLRARSQPQH
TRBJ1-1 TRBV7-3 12 ASSFSALNTEAF
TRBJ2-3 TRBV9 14 ASSVSQGLATDTQY
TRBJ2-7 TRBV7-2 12 ASSLDRFSYEQY
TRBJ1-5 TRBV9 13 ASSVGSEGNQPQH
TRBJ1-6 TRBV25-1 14 ASTMDRGRYNSPLH
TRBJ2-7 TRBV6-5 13 ASSYSIQGAYEQY
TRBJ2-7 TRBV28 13 ASSSLGQISYEQY